Sequencing of this T cell receptor beta chain was carried out in a study of shared clonotypes between healthy human individuals. Naive CD8 cells, CD45RO-negative and positively selected for CCR7, excluded terminally differentiated effector memory CD45RA+ cells. A remark on this clone: Its antigen is as yet unknown.

Profiled with immunoSEQ multiplex PCR; TCRdb holds only in-frame clones, not every one. Of about 2.1 million clones in the sample, 85% to 95% were seen once. CDR1 and CDR2 (germline): SQVTM, ANQGSEA. The CDR3 length is 11 residues. Trimming cost V 6 bases and J 10 bases, with 13 bases left between them. General study points: What limited the represented genetic and exposure-history diversity was the small number of donors. Rarefaction showed that sequencing of sorted subsets was incomplete (despite large depth).

This sequence was found in a man between 18 and 29 years old in good health. Some clones in this sample may be carry-over from other donors' samples. Material for sequencing was naive CD8+ T cells from PBMCs. This sequence joins TRBV29-1 and TRBJ2-1, with D possibly matching TRBD2 (5 bases). CDR3 loop: CSVPRGGEQFF. The CDR3 DNA sequence: TGCAGCGTGCCCCGGGGTGGGGAGCAGTTCTTC.